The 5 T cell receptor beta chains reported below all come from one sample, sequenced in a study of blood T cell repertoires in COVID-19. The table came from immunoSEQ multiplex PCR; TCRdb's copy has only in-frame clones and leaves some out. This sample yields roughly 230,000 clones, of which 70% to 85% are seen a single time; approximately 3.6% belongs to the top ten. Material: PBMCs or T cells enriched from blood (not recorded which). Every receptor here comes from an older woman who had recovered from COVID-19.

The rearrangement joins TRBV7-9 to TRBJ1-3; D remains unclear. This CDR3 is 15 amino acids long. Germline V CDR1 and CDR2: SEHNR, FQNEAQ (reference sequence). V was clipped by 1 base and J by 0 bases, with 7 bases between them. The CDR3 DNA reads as TGTGCCAGCAGCTTAGGCAGTTTCTCTGGAAACACCATATATTTT. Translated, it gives CASSLGSFSGNTIYF.

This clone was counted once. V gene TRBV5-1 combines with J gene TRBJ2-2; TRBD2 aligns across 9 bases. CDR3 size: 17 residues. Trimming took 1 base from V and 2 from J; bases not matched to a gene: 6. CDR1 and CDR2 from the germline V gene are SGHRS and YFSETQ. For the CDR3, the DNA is TGCGCCAGCAGCTTGCGGCTAGCGGGGTTCAACACCGGGGAGCTGTTTTTT. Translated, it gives CASSLRLAGFNTGELFF.

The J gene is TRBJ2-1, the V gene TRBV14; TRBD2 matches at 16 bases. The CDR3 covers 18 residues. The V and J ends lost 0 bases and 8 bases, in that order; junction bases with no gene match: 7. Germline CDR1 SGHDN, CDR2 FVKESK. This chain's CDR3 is CASSQEPGLAGGPDEQFF. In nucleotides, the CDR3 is TGTGCCAGCAGCCAAGAGCCGGGACTAGCGGGGGGGCCTGATGAGCAGTTCTTC.

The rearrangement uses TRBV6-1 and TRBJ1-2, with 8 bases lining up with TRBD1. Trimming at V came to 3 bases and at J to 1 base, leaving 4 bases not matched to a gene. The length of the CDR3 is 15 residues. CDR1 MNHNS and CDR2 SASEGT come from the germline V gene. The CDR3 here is CASSDHDRGNYGYTF. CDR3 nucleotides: TGTGCCAGCAGTGATCATGACAGGGGTAACTATGGCTACACCTTC.

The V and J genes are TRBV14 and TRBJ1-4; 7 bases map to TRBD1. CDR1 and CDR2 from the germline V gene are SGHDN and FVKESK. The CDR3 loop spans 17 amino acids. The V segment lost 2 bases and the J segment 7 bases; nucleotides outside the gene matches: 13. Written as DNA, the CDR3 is TGTGCCAGCAGCCAACTACCCAGGGGGGTTGAGAGTGAAAAACTGTTTTTT. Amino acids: CASSQLPRGVESEKLFF.